The present T cell receptor beta chain was sequenced within a study of regulatory T cells in long-lasting Graves disease. The overall study: Persistent cases were those of Graves' disease that involved over 5 years of antithyroid drugs with positive TSH receptor antibodies.

Points from the study as a whole: Newly diagnosed Graves' patients had higher TCR diversity than persistent ones. Persistent disease was associated with favored TRBV28 usage and with favored use of TRBJ1-2 and TRBJ2-5.

Germline V gene lookup returns CDR1 SGHAT and CDR2 FQDESV (reference sequence). This CDR3 is 14 amino acids long. Trimming pared 5 bases from V and 4 bases from J, leaving 11 bases between. Time point here: persistent/refractory GD, antithyroid drugs over 5 years with positive TRAb. The TCR library was made from RNA extracted from PBMCs. Comments on this clonotype: What it binds is not known.

Relying on iRepertoire HTBI primers and Arm-PCR of CDR3 regions, the team built TCR beta libraries. One entry per CDR3 protein, called by TCRdb with MiXCR from the multiplex PCR reads. The data contain approximately 400,000 distinct CDR3 sequences, about a fifth of them seen just once; the ten biggest clones take up around 20%. The chain uses TRBV11-1 and TRBJ2-2; D call uncertain. This clonotype originated in a female donor with Graves disease. This sample comprised peripheral blood mononuclear cells (PBMCs), obtained when the disease was refractory, from a patient treated with antithyroid drugs. The CDR3 sequence: CASSQGQRTGELFF. The CDR3 DNA is TGTGCCAGCAGCCAAGGGCAGCGCACCGGGGAGCTGTTTTTT.